This T cell receptor (beta chain) was found in a study of cytomegalovirus exposure and HLA in healthy donors. Comments on this clone: Antigen: not known.

These donors were members of the approximately 120-subject validation cohort, a group separate from the approximately 670-subject first cohort. The ends lost 1 base at V and 2 bases at J; junction bases unmatched: 6. The length of the CDR3 is 16 residues. Germline V lookup: CDR1 GTSNPN, CDR2 SVGIG (reference sequence). General study results and limits: Rare TCR sequences dominated, though some public TCRs recurred in many donors. According to the study, roughly 160 TCR beta chains were cytomegalovirus-associated. Reportedly, cytomegalovirus status was diagnosed with high sensitivity and specificity.

The repertoire was sequenced with immunoSEQ multiplex PCR; TCRdb's copy has only in-frame clones and lacks some. The sample includes 150,000 to 200,000 clones, about 79% of them seen just once. The sample consisted of PBMCs. The receptor's source is a woman aged 25 to 45 in good health and CMV-seropositive. This chain links TRBV30 with TRBJ2-7; 12 bases fit TRBD2. The CDR3: CAWSAGPSGRAYEQYF. DNA for the CDR3: TGTGCCTGGAGTGCTGGGCCTAGCGGGAGGGCCTACGAGCAGTACTTC.